Reported below is one T cell receptor beta chain. Under the authors' procedure: The authors estimated nucleated cell counts from reference gene primer amplification. Clones were sequenced by immunoSEQ multiplex PCR, and TCRdb holds only the in-frame ones, with some missing. The D gene and trimming were derived from the DNA, and the V and J assignments and clone size from that table. The sample records over 110,000 clones, 80% to 90% being singletons. This sample was taken from a study of blood T cell repertoires in COVID-19. The study drew participants aged 18 to 89 years from some 23 US areas. Cohort 3 recovered donors had two negative PCRs, clearance, or symptom resolution. V gave up 5 bases and J gave up 10 bases, with 11 bases separating them. The length of the CDR3 is 11 residues.

The receptor comes from a man aged 55 to 70 who had recovered from COVID-19. The chain links TRBV12-3 or TRBV12-4 to TRBJ1-2, with D uncertain. The sample taken for sequencing was PBMCs or T cells enriched from blood (not recorded which). CDR3 coding DNA: TGTGCCAGCAGTATATCGACACACTACACCTTC. This encodes CASSISTHYTF.